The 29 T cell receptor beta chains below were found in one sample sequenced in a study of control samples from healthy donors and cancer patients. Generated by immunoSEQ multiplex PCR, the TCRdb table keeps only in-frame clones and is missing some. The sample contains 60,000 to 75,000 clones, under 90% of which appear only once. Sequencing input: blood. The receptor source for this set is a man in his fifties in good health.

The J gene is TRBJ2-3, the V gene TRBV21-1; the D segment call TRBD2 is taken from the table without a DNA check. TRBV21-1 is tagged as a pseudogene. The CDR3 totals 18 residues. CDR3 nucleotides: TGTGCCAGCAGCAAAGGAGCTCTATTAGCGGTCCCCACAGATACGCAGTATTTT. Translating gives CASSKGALLAVPTDTQYF.

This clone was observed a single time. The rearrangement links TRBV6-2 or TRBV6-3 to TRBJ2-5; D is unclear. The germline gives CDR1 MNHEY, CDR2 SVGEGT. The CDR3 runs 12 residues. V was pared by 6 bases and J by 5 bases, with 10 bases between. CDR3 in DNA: TGTGCCAGCAGCCCTTCTTTGGAGACCCAGTACTTC. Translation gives CASSPSLETQYF.

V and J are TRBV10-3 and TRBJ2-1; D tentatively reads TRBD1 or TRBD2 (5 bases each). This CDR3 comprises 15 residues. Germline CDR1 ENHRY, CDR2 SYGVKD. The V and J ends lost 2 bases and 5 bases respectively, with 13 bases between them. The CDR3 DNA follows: TGTGCCATCAGTGAGGTCCGGGACGCGCACAATGAGCAGTTCTTC. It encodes CAISEVRDAHNEQFF.

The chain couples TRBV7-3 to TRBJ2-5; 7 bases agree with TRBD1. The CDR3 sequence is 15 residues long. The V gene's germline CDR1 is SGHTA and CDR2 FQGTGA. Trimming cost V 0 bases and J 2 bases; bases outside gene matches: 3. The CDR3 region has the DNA TGTGCCAGCAGCTTAACTGGGACAGCTCAAGAGACCCAGTACTTC. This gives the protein CASSLTGTAQETQYF.

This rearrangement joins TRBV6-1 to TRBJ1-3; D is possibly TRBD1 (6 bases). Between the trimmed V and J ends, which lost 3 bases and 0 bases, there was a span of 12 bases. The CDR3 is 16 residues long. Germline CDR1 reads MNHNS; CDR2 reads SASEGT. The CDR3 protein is CASSDSRDNSGNTIYF. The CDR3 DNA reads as TGTGCCAGCAGTGATTCCCGGGACAACTCTGGAAACACCATATATTTT.

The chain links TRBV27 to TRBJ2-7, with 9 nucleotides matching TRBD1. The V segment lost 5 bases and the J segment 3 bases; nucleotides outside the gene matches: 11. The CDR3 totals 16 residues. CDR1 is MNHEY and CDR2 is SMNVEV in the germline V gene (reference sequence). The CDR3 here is CASSPGQGPPSYEQYF. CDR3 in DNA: TGTGCCAGCAGTCCGGGACAGGGCCCCCCTAGCTACGAGCAGTACTTC.

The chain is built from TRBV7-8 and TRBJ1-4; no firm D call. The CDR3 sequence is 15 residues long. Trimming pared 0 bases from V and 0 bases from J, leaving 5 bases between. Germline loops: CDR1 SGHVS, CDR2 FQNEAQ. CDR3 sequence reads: CASSLATATNEKLFF. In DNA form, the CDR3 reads TGTGCCAGCAGCTTAGCAACAGCAACTAATGAAAAACTGTTTTTT. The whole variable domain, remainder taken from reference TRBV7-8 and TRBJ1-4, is GAGVSQSPRYKVAKRGQDVALRCDPISGHVSLFWYQQALGQGPEFLTYFQNEAQLDKSGLPSDRFFAERPEGSVSTLKIQRTQQEDSAVYLCASSLATATNEKLFFGSGTQLSVL.

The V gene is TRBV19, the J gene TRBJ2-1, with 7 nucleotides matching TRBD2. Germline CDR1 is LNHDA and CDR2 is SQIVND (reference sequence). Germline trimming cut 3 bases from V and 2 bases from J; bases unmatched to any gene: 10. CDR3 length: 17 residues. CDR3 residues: CASSILSGAGTYNEQFF. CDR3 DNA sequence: TGTGCCAGTAGTATCCTCTCTGGAGCGGGAACCTACAATGAGCAGTTCTTC.

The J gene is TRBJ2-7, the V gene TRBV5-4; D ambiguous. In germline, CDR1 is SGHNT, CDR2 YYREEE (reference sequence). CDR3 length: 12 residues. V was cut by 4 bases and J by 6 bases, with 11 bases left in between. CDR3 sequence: CASSIGPGEQYF. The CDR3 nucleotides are TGTGCCAGCAGCATTGGACCGGGCGAGCAGTACTTC. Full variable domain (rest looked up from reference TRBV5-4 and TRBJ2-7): ETGVTQSPTHLIKTRGQQVTLRCSSQSGHNTVSWYQQALGQGPQFIFQYYREEENGRGNFPPRFSGLQFPNYSSELNVNALELDDSALYLCASSIGPGEQYFGPGTRLTVT.

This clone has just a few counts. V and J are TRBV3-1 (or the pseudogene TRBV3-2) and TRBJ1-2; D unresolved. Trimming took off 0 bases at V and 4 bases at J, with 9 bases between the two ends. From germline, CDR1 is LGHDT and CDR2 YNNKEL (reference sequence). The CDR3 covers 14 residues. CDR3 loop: CASSQEIHSYGYTF. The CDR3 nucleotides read TGTGCCAGCAGCCAAGAGATCCATAGCTATGGCTACACCTTC.

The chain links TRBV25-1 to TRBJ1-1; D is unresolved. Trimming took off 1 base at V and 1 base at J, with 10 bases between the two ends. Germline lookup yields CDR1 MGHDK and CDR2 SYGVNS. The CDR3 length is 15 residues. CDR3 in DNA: TGTGCCAGCAGTGAATGGTTGGCAGGGAACACTGAAGCTTTCTTT. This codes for CASSEWLAGNTEAFF.

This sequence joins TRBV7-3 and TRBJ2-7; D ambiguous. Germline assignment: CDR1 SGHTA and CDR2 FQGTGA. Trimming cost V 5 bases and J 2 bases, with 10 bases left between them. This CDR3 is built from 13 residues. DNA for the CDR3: TGTGCCAGCAGCACCACTAACGCCTACGAGCAGTACTTC. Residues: CASSTTNAYEQYF.

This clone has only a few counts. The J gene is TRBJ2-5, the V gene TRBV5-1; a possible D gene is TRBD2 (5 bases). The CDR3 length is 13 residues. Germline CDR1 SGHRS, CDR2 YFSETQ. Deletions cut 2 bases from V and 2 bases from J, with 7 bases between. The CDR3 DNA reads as TGCGCCAGCAGCTTTACGGGGCAAGAGACCCAGTACTTC. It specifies CASSFTGQETQYF.

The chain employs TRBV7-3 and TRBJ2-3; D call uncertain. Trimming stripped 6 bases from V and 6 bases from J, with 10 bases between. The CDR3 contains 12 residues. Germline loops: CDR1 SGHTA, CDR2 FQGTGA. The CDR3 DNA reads TGTGCCAGCAGTCCGGGCTCGGATACGCAGTATTTT. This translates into CASSPGSDTQYF. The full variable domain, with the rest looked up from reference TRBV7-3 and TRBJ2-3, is GAGVSQTPSNKVTEKGKYVELRCDPISGHTALYWYRQSLGQGPEFLIYFQGTGAADDSGLPNDRFFAVRPEGSVSTLKIQRTERGDSAVYLCASSPGSDTQYFGPGTRLTVL.

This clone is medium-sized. CDR3 in amino acids: CASSMVVDRPLTGYGYTF. The DNA of the CDR3 is TGTGCCAGTAGTATGGTTGTCGACAGGCCCTTGACGGGCTATGGCTACACCTTC. The rearrangement joins TRBV19 to TRBJ1-2; D perhaps matches TRBD1 (6 bases). The length of the CDR3 is 18 residues. The V end was cut by 3 bases, the J end by 4 bases, with 24 bases between. Germline V gene sequence: CDR1 LNHDA, CDR2 SQIVND (reference sequence).

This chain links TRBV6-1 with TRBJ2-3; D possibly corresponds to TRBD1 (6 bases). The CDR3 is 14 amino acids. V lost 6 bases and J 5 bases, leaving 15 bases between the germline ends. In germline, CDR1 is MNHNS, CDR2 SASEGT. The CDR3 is CASRVRGGRDTQYF. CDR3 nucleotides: TGTGCCAGCAGGGTGAGAGGGGGAAGAGATACGCAGTATTTT.

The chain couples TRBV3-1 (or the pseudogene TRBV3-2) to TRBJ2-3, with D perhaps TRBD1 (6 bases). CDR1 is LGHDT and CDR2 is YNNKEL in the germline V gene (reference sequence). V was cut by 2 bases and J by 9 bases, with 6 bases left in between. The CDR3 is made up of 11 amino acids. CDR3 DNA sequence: TGTGCCAGCAGCCAACAGGGGACGCAGTATTTT. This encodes CASSQQGTQYF.

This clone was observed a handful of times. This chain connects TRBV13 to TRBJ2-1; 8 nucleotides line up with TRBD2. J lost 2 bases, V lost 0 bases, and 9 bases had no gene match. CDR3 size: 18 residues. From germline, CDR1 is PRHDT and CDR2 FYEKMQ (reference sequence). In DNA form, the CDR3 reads TGTGCCAGCAGCTTAGGCCGCCTAGCGGGTTTTACCTACAATGAGCAGTTCTTC. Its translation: CASSLGRLAGFTYNEQFF. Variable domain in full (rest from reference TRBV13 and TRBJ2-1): AAGVIQSPRHLIKEKRETATLKCYPIPRHDTVYWYQQGPGQDPQFLISFYEKMQSDKGSIPDRFSAQQFSDYHSELNMSSLELGDSALYFCASSLGRLAGFTYNEQFFGPGTRLTVL.

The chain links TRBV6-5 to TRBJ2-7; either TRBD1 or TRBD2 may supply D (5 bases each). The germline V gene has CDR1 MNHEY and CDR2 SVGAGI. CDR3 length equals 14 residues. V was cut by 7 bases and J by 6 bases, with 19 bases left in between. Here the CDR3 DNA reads TGTGCCAGCATGAGGGCAGGGAATTCGGCCGAGCAGTACTTC. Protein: CASMRAGNSAEQYF.

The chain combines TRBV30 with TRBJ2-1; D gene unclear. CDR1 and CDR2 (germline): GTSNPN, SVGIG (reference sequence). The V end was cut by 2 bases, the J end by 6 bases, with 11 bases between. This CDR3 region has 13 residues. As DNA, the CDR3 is TGTGCCTGGAGTAAGCCCCCTTCCAATGAGCAGTTCTTC. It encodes CAWSKPPSNEQFF. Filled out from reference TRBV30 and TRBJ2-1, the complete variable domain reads SQTIHQWPATLVQPVGSPLSLECTVEGTSNPNLYWYRQAAGRGLQLLFYSVGIGQISSEVPQNLSASRPQDRQFILSSKKLLLSDSGFYLCAWSKPPSNEQFFGPGTRLTVL.

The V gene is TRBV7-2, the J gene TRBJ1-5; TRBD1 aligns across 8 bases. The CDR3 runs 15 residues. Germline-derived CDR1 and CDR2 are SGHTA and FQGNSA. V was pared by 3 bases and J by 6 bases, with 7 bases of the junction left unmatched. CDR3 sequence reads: CASSFSGTGGQPQHF. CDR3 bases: TGTGCCAGCAGCTTTAGCGGGACAGGCGGTCAGCCCCAGCATTTT.

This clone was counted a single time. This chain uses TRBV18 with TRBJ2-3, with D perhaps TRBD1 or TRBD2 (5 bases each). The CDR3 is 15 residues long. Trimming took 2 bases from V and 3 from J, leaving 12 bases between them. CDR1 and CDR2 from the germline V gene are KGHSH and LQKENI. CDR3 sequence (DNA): TGTGCCAGCTCACCAGGAAAGGGACCGACAGATACGCAGTATTTT. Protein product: CASSPGKGPTDTQYF.

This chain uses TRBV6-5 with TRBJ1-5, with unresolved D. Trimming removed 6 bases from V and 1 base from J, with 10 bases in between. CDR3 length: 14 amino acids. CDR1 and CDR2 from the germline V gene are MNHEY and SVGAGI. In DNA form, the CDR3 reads TGTGCCAGCAGGTCATCGACGAGCAATCAGCCCCAGCATTTT. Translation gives CASRSSTSNQPQHF.

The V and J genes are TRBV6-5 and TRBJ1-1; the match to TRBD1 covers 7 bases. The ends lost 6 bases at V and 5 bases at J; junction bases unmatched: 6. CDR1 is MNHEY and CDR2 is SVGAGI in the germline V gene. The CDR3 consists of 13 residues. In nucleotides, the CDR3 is TGTGCCAGCAGCGGCAGGGGGAATACTGAAGCTTTCTTT. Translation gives CASSGRGNTEAFF.

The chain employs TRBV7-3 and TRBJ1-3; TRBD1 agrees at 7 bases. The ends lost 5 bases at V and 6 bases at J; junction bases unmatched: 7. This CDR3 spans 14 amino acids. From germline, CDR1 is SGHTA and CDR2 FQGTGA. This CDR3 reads CASSARQGANTIYF. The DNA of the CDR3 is TGTGCCAGCAGCGCCAGACAGGGAGCAAACACCATATATTTT.

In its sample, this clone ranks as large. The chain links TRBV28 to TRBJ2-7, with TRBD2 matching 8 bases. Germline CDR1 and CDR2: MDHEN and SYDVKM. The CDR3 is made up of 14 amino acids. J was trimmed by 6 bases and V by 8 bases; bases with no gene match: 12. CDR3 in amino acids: CASFAGTSGGEQYF. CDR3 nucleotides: TGTGCCAGCTTTGCCGGGACTAGTGGAGGCGAGCAGTACTTC.

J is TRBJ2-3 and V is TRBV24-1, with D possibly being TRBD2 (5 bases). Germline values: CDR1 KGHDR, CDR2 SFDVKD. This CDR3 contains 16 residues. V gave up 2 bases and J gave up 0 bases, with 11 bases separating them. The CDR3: CATSDYQRLSTDTQYF. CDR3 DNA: TGTGCCACCAGTGATTATCAGCGGCTTAGCACAGATACGCAGTATTTT.

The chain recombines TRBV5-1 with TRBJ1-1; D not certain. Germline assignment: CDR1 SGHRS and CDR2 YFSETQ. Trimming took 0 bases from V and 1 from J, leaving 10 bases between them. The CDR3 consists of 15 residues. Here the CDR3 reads CASSLEAEANTEAFF. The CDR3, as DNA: TGCGCCAGCAGCTTGGAGGCAGAGGCGAACACTGAAGCTTTCTTT. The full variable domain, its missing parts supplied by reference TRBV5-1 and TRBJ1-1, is KAGVTQTPRYLIKTRGQQVTLSCSPISGHRSVSWYQQTPGQGLQFLFEYFSETQRNKGNFPGRFSGRQFSNSRSEMNVSTLELGDSALYLCASSLEAEANTEAFFGQGTRLTVV.

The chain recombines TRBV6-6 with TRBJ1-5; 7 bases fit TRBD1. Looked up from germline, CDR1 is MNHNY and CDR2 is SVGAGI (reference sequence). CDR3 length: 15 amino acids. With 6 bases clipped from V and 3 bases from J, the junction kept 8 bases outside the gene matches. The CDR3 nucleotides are TGTGCCAGCAGCTTGATGGGACAGACCAATCAGCCCCAGCATTTT. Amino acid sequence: CASSLMGQTNQPQHF.